These T cell receptor beta chains were read from a single sample in a study of identical twins. TCRdb reanalysed the 5' RACE reads using MiXCR and keeps one entry per CDR3 protein. The sample comprises roughly 1,500,000 distinct CDR3 sequences, about 30% of which are singletons, and roughly 0.3% rests with the top ten. Sequencing used cord blood. The receptors come from a newborn girl in good health. Each CDR3 is given with its conserved first and last residue. D genes are given only for firm matches. Size is stated for part of the rows, as once, few or many counts, or as a class when the clone is expanded.

d_call | j_call | v_call | clone_size | cdr3_nt | cdr3_aa
NA | TRBJ2-3 | TRBV20-1 | many | TGCAGTGCCACTAGTGCAGATACGCAGTATTTT | CSATSADTQYF
NA | TRBJ2-7 | TRBV20-1 | NA | TGCAGTGCTCCACAGGGAACCTACGAGCAGTACTTC | CSAPQGTYEQYF
NA | TRBJ2-1 | TRBV6-2/TRBV6-3 | NA | TGTGCCAGCAGTTACGGACCGGGCAATGAGCAGTTCTTC | CASSYGPGNEQFF
TRBD1 | TRBJ1-6 | TRBV28 | few | TGTGCCAGCAGGACAGGGGGCAATTCACCCCTCCACTTT | CASRTGGNSPLHF
NA | TRBJ2-3 | TRBV29-1 | many | TGCAGCTGGCAGGGCACAGATACGCAGTATTTT | CSWQGTDTQYF
TRBD1 | TRBJ2-5 | TRBV5-1 | NA | TGCGCCAGCAGCTTGATAAGGGGGCGCGGGGAGACCCAGTACTTC | CASSLIRGRGETQYF
TRBD1 | TRBJ1-1 | TRBV28 | NA | TGTGCCAGCAGAAATGCCGGGACAGCTATCGCTGAAGCTTTCTTT | CASRNAGTAIAEAFF
NA | TRBJ1-2 | TRBV12-3/TRBV12-4 | NA | TGTGCCAGCAGGGTACAGGGAACCTATGGCTACACCTTC | CASRVQGTYGYTF
NA | TRBJ1-5 | TRBV12-3/TRBV12-4 | NA | TGTGCCAGCAGTTCCGTGGGGGCAGGGCAGCAGCCCCAGCATTTT | CASSSVGAGQQPQHF
TRBD2 | TRBJ2-1 | TRBV20-1 | NA | TGCAGTGCGTCTAGCGGGAGACGGGATGAGCAGTTCTTC | CSASSGRRDEQFF
NA | TRBJ1-1 | TRBV19 | NA | TGTGCCAGTAGTACCCAGGCGTGGACTGAAGCTTTCTTT | CASSTQAWTEAFF
NA | TRBJ1-1 | TRBV28 | NA | TGTGCCAGCAGTTTGGCCGACAGCATGAACACTGAAGCTTTCTTT | CASSLADSMNTEAFF
NA | TRBJ2-7 | TRBV5-1 | NA | TGCGCCGGCAACCGTTCGGGGGCCCCCCTAAGCTCCTACGAGCAGTACTTC | CAGNRSGAPLSSYEQYF
NA | TRBJ2-5 | TRBV11-3 | NA | TGTGCCAGCAGCGTCACCGGCGGGGAGGGGGAAGAGACCCAGTACTTC | CASSVTGGEGEETQYF
TRBD1 | TRBJ2-7 | TRBV7-2 | NA | TGTGCCAGCAGCTTAGGGGCCGGACAGGGGTACGAGCAGTACTTC | CASSLGAGQGYEQYF
TRBD2 | TRBJ2-4 | TRBV5-4 | NA | TGTGCCAGCGGGACTAGCGACGGAAACATTCAGTACTTC | CASGTSDGNIQYF
TRBD2 | TRBJ2-7 | TRBV6-5 | NA | TGTGCCAGCAGTTACTCCGGACTAGCGGGGGTTTTCCACTACGAGCAGTACTTC | CASSYSGLAGVFHYEQYF
TRBD1 | TRBJ1-2 | TRBV4-2 | many | TGTGCCAGCAGCCGTTCGACAGGGAAGATGAACTATGGCTACACCTTC | CASSRSTGKMNYGYTF
TRBD2 | TRBJ2-1 | TRBV20-1 | once | TGCAGTGCTAGAGGAGCTAGCGGGCACACCTACAATGAGCAGTTCTTC | CSARGASGHTYNEQFF
TRBD2 | TRBJ2-2 | TRBV20-1 | NA | TGCAGTGCTAGATCGACTAGCGGGAGATATACCGGGGAGCTGTTTTTT | CSARSTSGRYTGELFF
NA | TRBJ2-5 | TRBV20-1 | few | TGCAGTGCCAGACCCAGCTGGGCGCTTCAAGAGACCCAGTACTTC | CSARPSWALQETQYF
NA | TRBJ1-2 | TRBV29-1 | NA | TGCAGCGCCGGAGACAAAAACTATGGCTACACCTTC | CSAGDKNYGYTF
TRBD2 | TRBJ2-5 | TRBV6-5 | few | TGTGCCAGCAGTCCCGGGAGGCACAATGAGCAGTACTTC | CASSPGRHNEQYF
TRBD2 | TRBJ2-7 | TRBV4-2 | NA | TGTGCCAGCAGCCAAGACAGTAGCGGGAGGGCCTACGAGCAGTACTTC | CASSQDSSGRAYEQYF